This TCR beta chain was identified during a study of T-cell memory formation after mild COVID-19. Study-level findings and limits: CD4+ bias marked clones expanding day 15 to 37, unlike balanced contracting clones.

UMIs and sample barcodes were carried by the TCR alpha and TCR beta cDNA libraries that 5'RACE produced using constant-segment primers. In TCRdb, the 5' RACE reads were re-called with MiXCR into one record per CDR3 protein. Of about 430,000 distinct CDR3 sequences listed, about 20% were seen once; the top ten hold 20% to 25%. The CDR3 has 14 residues. V lost 6 bases and J lost 1; bases outside the gene matches: 3. Concerning this clonotype itself: Its antigen is as yet unknown.

The chain employs TRBV12-3 or TRBV12-4 and TRBJ2-1, with TRBD1 matching over 7 bases. The sample consisted of PBMCs or a T cell subset sorted from them (not recorded which). This clonotype was obtained from a man younger than 35 who had mild COVID-19 (a few samples of this study predate the infection). Cell type and time point are not known. The CDR3 reads CASRQGQSYNEQFF. In nucleotides, the CDR3 is TGTGCCAGCAGACAGGGACAGTCCTACAATGAGCAGTTCTTC.